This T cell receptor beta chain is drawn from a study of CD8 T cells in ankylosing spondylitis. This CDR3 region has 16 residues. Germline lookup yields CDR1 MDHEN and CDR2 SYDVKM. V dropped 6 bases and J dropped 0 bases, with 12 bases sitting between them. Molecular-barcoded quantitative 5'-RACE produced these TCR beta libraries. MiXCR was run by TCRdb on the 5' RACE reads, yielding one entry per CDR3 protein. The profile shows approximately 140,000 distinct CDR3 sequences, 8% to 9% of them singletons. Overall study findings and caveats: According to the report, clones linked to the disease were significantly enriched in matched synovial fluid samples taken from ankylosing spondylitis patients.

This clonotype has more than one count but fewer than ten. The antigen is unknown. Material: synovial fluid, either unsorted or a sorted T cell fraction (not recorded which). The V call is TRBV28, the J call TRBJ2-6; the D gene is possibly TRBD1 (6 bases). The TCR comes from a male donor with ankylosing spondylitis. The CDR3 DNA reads TGTGCCAGCAGCCAAGGGGGACCCTCTGGGGCCAACGTCCTGACTTTC. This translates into CASSQGGPSGANVLTF.